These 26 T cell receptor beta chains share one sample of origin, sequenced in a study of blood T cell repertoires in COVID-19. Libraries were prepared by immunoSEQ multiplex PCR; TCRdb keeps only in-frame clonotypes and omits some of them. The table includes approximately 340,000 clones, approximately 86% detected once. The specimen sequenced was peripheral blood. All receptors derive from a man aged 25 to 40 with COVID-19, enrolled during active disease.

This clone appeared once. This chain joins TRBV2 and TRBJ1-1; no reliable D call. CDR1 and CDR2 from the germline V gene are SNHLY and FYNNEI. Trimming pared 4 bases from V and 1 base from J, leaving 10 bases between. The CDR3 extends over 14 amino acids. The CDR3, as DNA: TGTGCCAGCAGTGCTCGGGGAAGGAACACTGAAGCTTTCTTT. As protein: CASSARGRNTEAFF.

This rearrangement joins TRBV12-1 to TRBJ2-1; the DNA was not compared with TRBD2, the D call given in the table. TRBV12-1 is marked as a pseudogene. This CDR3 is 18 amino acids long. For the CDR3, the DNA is TGTGCCAGCAGCTTTGCCAATTCCGGGACTTGCACCTACAATGAGCAGTTCTTC. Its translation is CASSFANSGTCTYNEQFF.

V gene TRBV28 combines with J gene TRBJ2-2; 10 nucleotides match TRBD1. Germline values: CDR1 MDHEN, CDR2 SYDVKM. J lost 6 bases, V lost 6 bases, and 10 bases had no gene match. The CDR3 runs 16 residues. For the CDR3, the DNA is TGTGCCAGCAGCACAAGGGGGGGACAGGGGCCCGGGGAGCTGTTTTTT. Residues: CASSTRGGQGPGELFF.

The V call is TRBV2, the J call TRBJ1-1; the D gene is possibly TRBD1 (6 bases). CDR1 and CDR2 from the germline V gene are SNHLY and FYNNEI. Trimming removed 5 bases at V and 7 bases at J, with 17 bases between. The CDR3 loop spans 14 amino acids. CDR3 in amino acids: CASSPQTGLDEAFF. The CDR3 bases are TGTGCCAGCAGTCCTCAGACAGGCCTAGATGAAGCTTTCTTT.

CDR3: CASSLSSGSMNEQFF. The CDR3 region has the DNA TGTGCCAGCAGCTTGTCTAGCGGGAGCATGAATGAGCAGTTCTTC. V gene TRBV5-4 combines with J gene TRBJ2-1, with TRBD2 matching over 10 bases. The CDR3 consists of 15 residues. Per the germline V gene, CDR1 is SGHNT and CDR2 is YYREEE (reference sequence). J lost 7 bases, V lost 1 base, and 5 bases had no gene match.

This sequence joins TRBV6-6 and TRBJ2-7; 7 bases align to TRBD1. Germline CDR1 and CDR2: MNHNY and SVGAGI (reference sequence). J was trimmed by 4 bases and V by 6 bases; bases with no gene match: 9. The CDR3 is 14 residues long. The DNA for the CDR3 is TGTGCCAGCAGGCCGGGACAGCTTAATTACGAGCAGTACTTC. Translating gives CASRPGQLNYEQYF.

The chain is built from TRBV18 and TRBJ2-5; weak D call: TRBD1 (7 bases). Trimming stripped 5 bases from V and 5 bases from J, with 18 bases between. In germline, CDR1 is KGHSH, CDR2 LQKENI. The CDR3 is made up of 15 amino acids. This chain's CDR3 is CASSSSQGEVETQYF. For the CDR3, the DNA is TGTGCCAGCTCATCATCGCAGGGGGAGGTGGAGACCCAGTACTTC.

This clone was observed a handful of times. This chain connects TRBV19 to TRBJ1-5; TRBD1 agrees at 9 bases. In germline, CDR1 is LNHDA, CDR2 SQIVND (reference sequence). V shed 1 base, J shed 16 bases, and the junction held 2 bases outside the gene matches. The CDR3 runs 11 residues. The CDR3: CASSIGDREHF. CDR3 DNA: TGTGCCAGTAGTATAGGGGACAGGGAACATTTT.

The DNA of the CDR3 is TGCGCCAGCAGCCCGAATAGCGGGGGGCGGAACAATGAGCAGTTCTTC. This codes for CASSPNSGGRNNEQFF. The chain has TRBV5-1 and TRBJ2-1; 10 bases align to TRBD2. The germline V gene encodes CDR1 SGHRS and CDR2 YFSETQ. The CDR3 has 16 residues. Unmatched junction bases numbered 9, after V lost 4 bases and J lost 5 bases.

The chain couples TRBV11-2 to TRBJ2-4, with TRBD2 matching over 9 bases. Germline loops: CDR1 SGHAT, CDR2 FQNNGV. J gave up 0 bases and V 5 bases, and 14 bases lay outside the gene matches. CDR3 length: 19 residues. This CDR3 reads CASSPRGSGGPLAKNIQYF. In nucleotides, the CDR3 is TGTGCCAGCAGCCCCCGGGGTAGCGGGGGCCCCCTAGCCAAAAACATTCAGTACTTC.

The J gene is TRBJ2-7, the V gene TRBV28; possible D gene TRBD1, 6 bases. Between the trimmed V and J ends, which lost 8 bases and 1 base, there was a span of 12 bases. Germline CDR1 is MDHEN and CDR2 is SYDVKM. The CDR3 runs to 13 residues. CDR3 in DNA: TGTGCCAGCGTCAGGGGAAGGTCCTACGAGCAGTACTTC. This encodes CASVRGRSYEQYF. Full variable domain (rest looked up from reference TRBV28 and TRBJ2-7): DVKVTQSSRYLVKRTGEKVFLECVQDMDHENMFWYRQDPGLGLRLIYFSYDVKMKEKGDIPEGYSVSREKKERFSLILESASTNQTSMYLCASVRGRSYEQYFGPGTRLTVT.

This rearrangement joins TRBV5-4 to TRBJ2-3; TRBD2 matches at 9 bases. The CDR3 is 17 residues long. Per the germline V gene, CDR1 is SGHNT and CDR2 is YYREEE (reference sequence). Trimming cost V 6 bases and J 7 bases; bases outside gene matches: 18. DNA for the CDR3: TGTGCCAGCACAGGGGGGAGCGGGAGGACCCAGTCGAATACGCAGTATTTT. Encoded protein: CASTGGSGRTQSNTQYF.

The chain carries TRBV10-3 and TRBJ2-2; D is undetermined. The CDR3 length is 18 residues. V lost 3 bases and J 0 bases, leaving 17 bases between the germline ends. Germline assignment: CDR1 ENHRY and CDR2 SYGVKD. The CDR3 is CAISDPIGQSTNTGELFF. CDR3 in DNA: TGTGCCATCAGTGACCCCATTGGGCAGTCAACGAACACCGGGGAGCTGTTTTTT.

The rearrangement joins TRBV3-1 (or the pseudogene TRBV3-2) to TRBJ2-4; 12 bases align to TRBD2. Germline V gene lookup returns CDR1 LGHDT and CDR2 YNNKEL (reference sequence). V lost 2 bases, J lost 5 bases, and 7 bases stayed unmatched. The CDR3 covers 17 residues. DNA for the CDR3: TGTGCCAGCAGCCAATTCGGACTAGCGGGGCCAGAAAACATTCAGTACTTC. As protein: CASSQFGLAGPENIQYF.

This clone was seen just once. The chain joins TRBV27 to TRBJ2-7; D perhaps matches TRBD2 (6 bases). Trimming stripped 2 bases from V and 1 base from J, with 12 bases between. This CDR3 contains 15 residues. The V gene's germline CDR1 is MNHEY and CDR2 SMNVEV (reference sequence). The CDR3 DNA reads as TGTGCCAGCAGTTTACTAGCGTCCGATTCCTACGAGCAGTACTTC. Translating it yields CASSLLASDSYEQYF.

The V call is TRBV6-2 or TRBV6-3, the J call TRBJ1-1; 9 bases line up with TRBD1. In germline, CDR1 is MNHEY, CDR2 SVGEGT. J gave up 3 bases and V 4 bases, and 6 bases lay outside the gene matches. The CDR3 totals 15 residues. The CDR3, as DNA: TGTGCCAGCAGTTCACAGGGGGCTGGAGACACTGAAGCTTTCTTT. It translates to CASSSQGAGDTEAFF.

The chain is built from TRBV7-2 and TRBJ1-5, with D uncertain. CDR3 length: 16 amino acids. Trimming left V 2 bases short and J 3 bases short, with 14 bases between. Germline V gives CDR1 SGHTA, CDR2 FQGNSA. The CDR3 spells CASSLRWEVYNQPQHF. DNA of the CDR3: TGTGCCAGCAGCTTAAGGTGGGAGGTTTACAATCAGCCCCAGCATTTT.

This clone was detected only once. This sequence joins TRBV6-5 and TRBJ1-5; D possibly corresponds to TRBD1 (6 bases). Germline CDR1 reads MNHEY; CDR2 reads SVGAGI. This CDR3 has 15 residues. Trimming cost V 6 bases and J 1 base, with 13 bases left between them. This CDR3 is CASSRTDQSNQPQHF. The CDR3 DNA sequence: TGTGCCAGCAGCCGGACAGATCAAAGCAATCAGCCCCAGCATTTT.

The CDR3 DNA reads as TGTGCCAGCAGTGCCCACACTAACGAGCAGTACTTC. It is translated as CASSAHTNEQYF. V is TRBV2 and J is TRBJ2-7; D is unclear. Germline CDR1 reads SNHLY; CDR2 reads FYNNEI. Trimming left V 4 bases short and J 5 bases short, with 9 bases between. The CDR3 runs 12 residues.

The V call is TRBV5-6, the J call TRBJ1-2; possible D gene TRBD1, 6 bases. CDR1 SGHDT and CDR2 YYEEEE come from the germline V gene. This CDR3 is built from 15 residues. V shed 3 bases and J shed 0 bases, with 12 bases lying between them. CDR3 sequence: CASSYSTGPNYGYTF. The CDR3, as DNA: TGTGCCAGCAGCTATTCGACAGGCCCTAACTATGGCTACACCTTC.

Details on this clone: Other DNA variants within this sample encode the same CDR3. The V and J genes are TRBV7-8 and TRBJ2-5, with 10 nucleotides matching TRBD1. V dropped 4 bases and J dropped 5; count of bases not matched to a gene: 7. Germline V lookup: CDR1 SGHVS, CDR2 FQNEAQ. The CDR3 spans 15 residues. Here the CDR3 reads CASSSPGTGEETQYF. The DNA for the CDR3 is TGTGCCAGCAGCTCCCCCGGGACAGGGGAGGAGACCCAGTACTTC.

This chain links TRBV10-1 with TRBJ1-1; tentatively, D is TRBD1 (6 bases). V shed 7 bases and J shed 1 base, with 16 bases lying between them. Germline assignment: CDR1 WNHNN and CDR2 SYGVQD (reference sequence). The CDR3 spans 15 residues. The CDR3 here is CASNRAVPPNTEAFF. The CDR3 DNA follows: TGCGCCAGCAACAGGGCAGTCCCGCCGAACACTGAAGCTTTCTTT.

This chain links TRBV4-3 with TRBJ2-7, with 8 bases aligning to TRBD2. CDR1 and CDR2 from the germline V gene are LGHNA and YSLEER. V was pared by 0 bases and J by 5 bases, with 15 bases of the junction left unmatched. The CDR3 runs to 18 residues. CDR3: CASSQESEAGDIIHEQYF. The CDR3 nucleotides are TGCGCCAGCAGCCAAGAGTCGGAAGCGGGAGATATCATCCACGAGCAGTACTTC.

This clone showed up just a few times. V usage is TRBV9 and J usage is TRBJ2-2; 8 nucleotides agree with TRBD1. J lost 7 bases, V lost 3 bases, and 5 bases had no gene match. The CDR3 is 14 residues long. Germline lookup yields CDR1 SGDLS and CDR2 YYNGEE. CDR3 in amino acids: CASSAQGAGGELFF. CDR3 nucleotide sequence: TGTGCCAGCAGCGCCCAGGGGGCGGGCGGGGAGCTGTTTTTT.

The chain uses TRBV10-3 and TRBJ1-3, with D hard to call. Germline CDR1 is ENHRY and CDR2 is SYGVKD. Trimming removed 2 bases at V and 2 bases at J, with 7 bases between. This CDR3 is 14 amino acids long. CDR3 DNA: TGTGCCATCAGTGAGGCCGGGGCTGGAAACACCATATATTTT. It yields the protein CAISEAGAGNTIYF.

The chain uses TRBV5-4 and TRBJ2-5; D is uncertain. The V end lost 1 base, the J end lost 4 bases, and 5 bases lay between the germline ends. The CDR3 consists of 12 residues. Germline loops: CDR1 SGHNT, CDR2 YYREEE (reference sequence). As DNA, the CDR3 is TGTGCCAGCAGCTTGCCCTTAGAGACCCAGTACTTC. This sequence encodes CASSLPLETQYF.